The sequence of this T cell receptor beta chain was determined in a study of brain metastases from non-small cell lung cancer. Libraries were prepared by immunoSEQ multiplex PCR; TCRdb keeps only in-frame clonotypes and omits some of them. The top ten hold about 9.5% of the sample, which has more than 600 clones, around 85% seen once. Trimming left V 3 bases short and J 3 bases short, with 9 bases between. CDR1 is SNHLY and CDR2 is FYNNEI in the germline V gene. This CDR3 has 13 amino acids. The chain employs TRBV2 and TRBJ2-7; maybe TRBD2 (5 bases). The clonotype comes from a donor over 35 with non-small cell lung cancer. The sequencing sample was made of tumor-adjacent normal tissue. CDR3 sequence: CASSDGNNYEQYF. DNA for the CDR3: TGTGCCAGCAGTGACGGGAATAACTACGAGCAGTACTTC.